The 26 T cell receptor beta chains listed next were all sequenced from one sample in a study of OX40 agonist ivuxolimab in advanced cancers. Libraries were prepared by immunoSEQ multiplex PCR; TCRdb keeps only in-frame clonotypes and omits some of them. The table records about 98,000 clones, around 92% of them present only once. This material consisted of CD4+ or CD8+ T cells sorted from blood, taken in a trial of the OX40 agonist ivuxolimab. The receptors stem from an adult with an advanced solid tumor such as melanoma, head and neck, liver or kidney cancer.

This chain joins TRBV16 and TRBJ1-1; 10 nucleotides line up with TRBD1. Trimming cost V 4 bases and J 5 bases; bases outside gene matches: 7. The CDR3 loop spans 15 amino acids. Germline V gene sequence: CDR1 KGHSY, CDR2 FQNENV. CDR3 sequence reads: CASSLRQGAETEAFF. Here the CDR3 DNA reads TGTGCCAGCAGCCTAAGACAGGGGGCGGAAACTGAAGCTTTCTTT.

This clone was detected a few times. The gene calls are TRBV5-1 and TRBJ1-1; D unclear. There are 15 residues in the CDR3. Trimming stripped 5 bases from V and 1 base from J, with 15 bases between. CDR1 is SGHRS and CDR2 is YFSETQ in the germline V gene. CDR3 DNA sequence: TGCGCCAGCAGTCTTGTGGTATCGGGGAACACTGAAGCTTTCTTT. Translation gives CASSLVVSGNTEAFF.

The chain joins TRBV5-1 to TRBJ1-3, with D unresolved. V was cut by 0 bases and J by 2 bases, with 9 bases left in between. The CDR3 is 15 residues long. The germline gives CDR1 SGHRS, CDR2 YFSETQ. CDR3 DNA: TGCGCCAGCAGCTTGGCGGGTAGGGCTGGAAACACCATATATTTT. Amino acid sequence: CASSLAGRAGNTIYF.

This chain joins TRBV13 and TRBJ2-2; D is unclear. V was cut by 5 bases and J by 0 bases, with 22 bases left in between. Germline V CDR1 and CDR2: PRHDT, FYEKMQ (reference sequence). The CDR3 extends over 19 amino acids. The CDR3 region has the DNA TGTGCCAGCAGCATACTCTCCTACCGGGCCGGAACGAACACCGGGGAGCTGTTTTTT. It codes for CASSILSYRAGTNTGELFF.

The chain joins TRBV9 to TRBJ2-1; D is possibly TRBD1 (5 bases). This CDR3 comprises 14 residues. Trimming stripped 3 bases from V and 4 bases from J, with 11 bases between. The germline V gene encodes CDR1 SGDLS and CDR2 YYNGEE. This CDR3 is CASSGGVRYNEQFF. As DNA, the CDR3 is TGTGCCAGCAGCGGGGGCGTCAGATACAATGAGCAGTTCTTC.

The V call is TRBV7-2, the J call TRBJ2-1, with 15 bases identical to TRBD2. CDR1 and CDR2 from the germline V gene are SGHTA and FQGNSA. V was pared by 4 bases and J by 8 bases, with 3 bases of the junction left unmatched. The CDR3 loop spans 15 amino acids. This chain's CDR3 is CASSSGLAGGDEQFF. CDR3 coding DNA: TGTGCCAGCAGCTCCGGACTAGCGGGAGGGGATGAGCAGTTCTTC.

The rearrangement uses TRBV29-1 and TRBJ2-3; D unresolved. Germline assignment: CDR1 SQVTM and CDR2 ANQGSEA. This CDR3 spans 14 amino acids. Trimming took off 8 bases at V and 3 bases at J, with 18 bases between the two ends. CDR3 region: CSIPAKKGTDTQYF. The CDR3, as DNA: TGCAGCATACCAGCAAAAAAAGGGACAGATACGCAGTATTTT.

The chain has TRBV7-6 and TRBJ1-3; TRBD1 is a possible D gene (5 bases). V was clipped by 1 base and J by 1 base, with 11 bases between them. Germline CDR1 reads SGHVS; CDR2 reads FNYEAQ. The CDR3 sequence is 16 residues long. CDR3 amino acids: CASSLGGRGSGNTIYF. Written as DNA, the CDR3 is TGTGCCAGCAGCTTAGGGGGTCGGGGGTCTGGAAACACCATATATTTT.

This chain uses TRBV7-3 with TRBJ2-3, with D perhaps TRBD2 (6 bases). There are 14 residues in the CDR3. V lost 5 bases and J 6 bases, leaving 15 bases between the germline ends. Germline CDR1 and CDR2: SGHTA and FQGTGA. CDR3 loop: CASSALSGRDTQYF. DNA of the CDR3: TGTGCCAGCAGCGCCCTTAGCGGACGCGATACGCAGTATTTT.

The CDR3 DNA is TGTGCCAGCCAGTTGGATGGAAGCGGGAGATACAATGAGCAGTTCTTC. This translates into CASQLDGSGRYNEQFF. The rearrangement uses TRBV27 and TRBJ2-1; TRBD2 matches 8 bases. The J segment lost 4 bases and the V segment lost 8 bases, leaving 13 bases of the junction unmatched. Germline assignment: CDR1 MNHEY and CDR2 SMNVEV (reference sequence). CDR3 size: 16 residues.

This chain uses TRBV6-6 with TRBJ1-6; D is unclear. Germline assignment: CDR1 MNHNY and CDR2 SVGAGI (reference sequence). The CDR3 runs 12 residues. Between the trimmed V and J ends, which lost 2 bases and 11 bases, there was a span of 7 bases. CDR3 protein: CASSYQVPPLHF. In DNA, the CDR3 is TGTGCCAGCAGTTACCAGGTGCCACCCCTCCACTTT.

This sequence joins TRBV13 and TRBJ2-6; D not resolved. V was cut by 3 bases and J by 3 bases, with 0 bases left in between. The CDR3 is 12 residues long. Germline values: CDR1 PRHDT, CDR2 FYEKMQ (reference sequence). The CDR3 loop reads CASSFGANVLTF. As DNA, the CDR3 is TGTGCCAGCAGCTTTGGGGCCAACGTCCTGACTTTC.

The V call is TRBV6-6, the J call TRBJ2-1; TRBD1 matches at 8 bases. Trimming at V came to 0 bases and at J to 7 bases, leaving 5 bases not matched to a gene. This CDR3 has 15 residues. Germline CDR1 and CDR2: MNHNY and SVGAGI (reference sequence). This CDR3 is CASSYSQGARNEQFF. In nucleotides, the CDR3 is TGTGCCAGCAGTTACTCTCAGGGGGCTAGGAATGAGCAGTTCTTC.

CDR3 nucleotide sequence: TGTGCCAGCAGCTTAGGTCTGGGGCCCTACGAGCAGTACTTC. Its translation is CASSLGLGPYEQYF. The chain carries TRBV7-8 and TRBJ2-7; D is perhaps TRBD1 (5 bases). This CDR3 contains 14 residues. CDR1 is SGHVS and CDR2 is FQNEAQ in the germline V gene. V lost 1 base and J lost 2, with 9 bases in between.

V gene TRBV6-5 combines with J gene TRBJ2-1; possible D gene TRBD2, 5 bases. Trimming stripped 6 bases from V and 6 bases from J, with 15 bases between. The CDR3 is made up of 14 amino acids. CDR1 is MNHEY, CDR2 SVGAGI, per germline. The CDR3 here is CASSQLGMSNEQFF. In nucleotides, the CDR3 is TGTGCCAGCAGCCAACTCGGGATGTCCAATGAGCAGTTCTTC.

This rearrangement joins TRBV7-9 to TRBJ1-4; D unclear. In germline, CDR1 is SEHNR, CDR2 FQNEAQ (reference sequence). The CDR3 is 16 residues long. Trimming pared 10 bases from V and 0 bases from J, leaving 18 bases between. The CDR3 loop is CAIPFGLGATNEKLFF. DNA of the CDR3: TGTGCCATCCCATTCGGGTTAGGTGCAACTAATGAAAAACTGTTTTTT.

V usage is TRBV6-5 and J usage is TRBJ1-1; D is undetermined. CDR1 and CDR2 (germline): MNHEY, SVGAGI. This CDR3 region has 12 residues. V was trimmed by 2 bases and J by 6 bases, leaving 7 bases between them. CDR3 in amino acids: CASSYRGAEAFF. DNA of the CDR3: TGTGCCAGCAGTTACCGGGGAGCTGAAGCTTTCTTT.

This chain joins TRBV28 and TRBJ2-7, with 7 bases that match TRBD1. Losses at the gene ends were 2 bases for V and 5 bases for J; bases not matched to a gene: 9. Germline V gene sequence: CDR1 MDHEN, CDR2 SYDVKM. The CDR3 sequence is 15 residues long. The CDR3 is CASSLPGGSFHEQYF. The CDR3 bases are TGTGCCAGCAGTTTACCAGGGGGATCGTTCCACGAGCAGTACTTC.

The V and J genes are TRBV30 and TRBJ2-7, with D unresolved. Germline V lookup: CDR1 GTSNPN, CDR2 SVGIG (reference sequence). The length of the CDR3 is 13 residues. Trimming pared 0 bases from V and 4 bases from J, leaving 10 bases between. The CDR3 loop reads CAWSVLQSYEQYF. As DNA, the CDR3 is TGTGCCTGGAGTGTACTACAGAGTTACGAGCAGTACTTC. Together with reference TRBV30 and TRBJ2-7, the CDR3 gives the full variable domain: SQTIHQWPATLVQPVGSPLSLECTVEGTSNPNLYWYRQAAGRGLQLLFYSVGIGQISSEVPQNLSASRPQDRQFILSSKKLLLSDSGFYLCAWSVLQSYEQYFGPGTRLTVT.

This clone was observed a single time. CDR3 protein: CASSRGLAGGTYEQYV. CDR3 nucleotide sequence: TGTGCCAGCAGCAGAGGACTAGCGGGAGGCACATACGAGCAGTACGTC. The chain couples TRBV7-9 to TRBJ2-7; 14 nucleotides match TRBD2. This CDR3 is 16 amino acids long. J gave up 4 bases and V 5 bases, and 7 bases lay outside the gene matches. The germline gives CDR1 SEHNR, CDR2 FQNEAQ (reference sequence).

The gene calls are TRBV30 and TRBJ1-6; D call uncertain. CDR3 length: 17 residues. Trimming removed 0 bases from V and 0 bases from J, with 12 bases in between. Germline loops: CDR1 GTSNPN, CDR2 SVGIG (reference sequence). The CDR3 reads CAWSVFRTSSYNSPLHF. The CDR3 DNA is TGTGCCTGGAGTGTATTCAGGACGAGCTCCTATAATTCACCCCTCCACTTT. The variable domain in full, completed from reference TRBV30 and TRBJ1-6, reads SQTIHQWPATLVQPVGSPLSLECTVEGTSNPNLYWYRQAAGRGLQLLFYSVGIGQISSEVPQNLSASRPQDRQFILSSKKLLLSDSGFYLCAWSVFRTSSYNSPLHFGNGTRLTVT.

The genes are TRBV11-3 and TRBJ2-3; no clear D gene. Germline V gene data show CDR1 as SGHNT and CDR2 as YENEEA. V was shortened by 2 bases and J by 3 bases, with 9 bases between the two germline ends. The CDR3 is 14 amino acids. The CDR3 bases are TGTGCCAGCAGCTTAACCTCCGGGACAGATACGCAGTATTTT. Encoded protein: CASSLTSGTDTQYF.

The chain couples TRBV7-3 to TRBJ2-3; D gene ambiguous. Germline values: CDR1 SGHTA, CDR2 FQGTGA. The V end was cut by 6 bases, the J end by 5 bases, with 15 bases between. This CDR3 region has 14 residues. In DNA form, the CDR3 reads TGTGCCAGCAGTACGGGCGGAGTGGGAGATACGCAGTATTTT. Translation: CASSTGGVGDTQYF.

V gene TRBV10-3 combines with J gene TRBJ2-3; a weak D match, TRBD1 (5 bases). Germline-derived CDR1 and CDR2 are ENHRY and SYGVKD. Deletions cut 0 bases from V and 2 bases from J, with 6 bases between. This CDR3 has 14 amino acids. CDR3 region: CAISESGDTDTQYF. CDR3 DNA: TGTGCCATCAGTGAGTCAGGGGACACAGATACGCAGTATTTT.

In DNA form, the CDR3 reads TGTGCCAGCAAGACACAGGACTATGGCTACACCTTC. Residues: CASKTQDYGYTF. The V call is TRBV6-5, the J call TRBJ1-2; a weak D match, TRBD1 (5 bases). The germline CDR1 and CDR2 sequences are MNHEY and SVGAGI. V was trimmed by 7 bases and J by 3 bases, leaving 9 bases between them. The CDR3 totals 12 residues.

The chain is built from TRBV5-5 and TRBJ1-5; no firm D call. Germline lookup yields CDR1 SGHKS and CDR2 YYEKEE (reference sequence). The V end was cut by 2 bases, the J end by 5 bases, with 8 bases between. The CDR3 has 13 residues. The CDR3 DNA is TGTGCCAGCAGCTTTGAGAGGGATCAGCCCCAGCATTTT. Encoded protein: CASSFERDQPQHF.